The 16 T cell receptor beta chains below come from one sample, sequenced in a study of technical replicates of blood from a handful of donors. Clones were read by immunoSEQ multiplex PCR, and TCRdb kept only the in-frame ones, dropping some. The data show roughly 70,000 clones, about 97% seen once. Sequenced: T cells isolated from PBMCs. The receptors here all came from a human donor in good health.

The CDR3 protein is CASSASVNTEAFF. CDR3 nucleotides: TGTGCCAGCAGTGCCTCCGTGAACACTGAAGCTTTCTTT. V usage is TRBV6-4 and J usage is TRBJ1-1; D is uncertain. Germline V gene sequence: CDR1 MRHNA, CDR2 SNTAGT. V was pared by 4 bases and J by 0 bases, with 6 bases between. The CDR3 runs 13 residues.

The V and J genes are TRBV28 and TRBJ2-7; TRBD1 matches 9 bases. The ends lost 6 bases at V and 4 bases at J; junction bases unmatched: 10. This CDR3 region has 15 residues. CDR1 and CDR2 (germline): MDHEN, SYDVKM. CDR3: CASSATGTGLYEQYF. In nucleotides, the CDR3 is TGTGCCAGCAGCGCTACCGGGACAGGGTTATACGAGCAGTACTTC.

The CDR3 loop reads CASSDQAGSRYGYTF. CDR3 coding DNA: TGTGCCAGCAGTGATCAGGCAGGATCTCGGTATGGCTACACCTTC. The genes are TRBV2 and TRBJ1-2, with no clear D. Germline V gene data show CDR1 as SNHLY and CDR2 as FYNNEI. V lost 3 bases and J lost 5, with 16 bases in between. CDR3 size: 15 residues.

This clone was detected only once. The chain joins TRBV11-2 to TRBJ2-1; TRBD1 might be the D (5 bases). Germline V lookup: CDR1 SGHAT, CDR2 FQNNGV. CDR3 length equals 15 residues. The V and J ends lost 6 bases and 10 bases respectively, with 22 bases between them. This CDR3 reads CASRVPGSGSDEQFF. For the CDR3, the DNA is TGTGCCAGCAGGGTCCCCGGGTCAGGGTCGGACGAGCAGTTCTTC.

The chain recombines TRBV30 with TRBJ1-2; 7 nucleotides align to TRBD1. V lost 5 bases to trimming and J lost 4 bases; unmatched junction nucleotides: 1. There are 11 residues in the CDR3. Germline V gene sequence: CDR1 GTSNPN, CDR2 SVGIG (reference sequence). The CDR3, as DNA: TGTGCCTGGGACAGGGTCTATGGCTACACCTTC. Encoded protein: CAWDRVYGYTF.

The chain joins TRBV5-4 to TRBJ2-7; D not resolved. V was cut by 0 bases and J by 2 bases, with 3 bases left in between. Looked up from germline, CDR1 is SGHNT and CDR2 is YYREEE (reference sequence). The CDR3 contains 12 residues. CDR3 bases: TGTGCCAGCAGCTTGGACACCTACGAGCAGTACTTC. It translates to CASSLDTYEQYF.

This chain connects TRBV11-3 to TRBJ1-1; perhaps TRBD1 as D (6 bases). Germline V gives CDR1 SGHNT, CDR2 YENEEA. The V and J ends lost 5 bases and 3 bases respectively, with 13 bases between them. The CDR3 loop spans 14 amino acids. DNA for the CDR3: TGTGCCAGCAGCCCGATGGCAGGGGACACTGAAGCTTTCTTT. Its translation is CASSPMAGDTEAFF.

The chain uses TRBV19 and TRBJ2-2; weak D call: TRBD2 (6 bases). The length of the CDR3 is 17 residues. V gave up 5 bases and J gave up 1 base, with 17 bases separating them. Germline V gives CDR1 LNHDA, CDR2 SQIVND (reference sequence). In DNA form, the CDR3 reads TGTGCCAGTAGTGCAGACCTAGCGAAGCGGAACACCGGGGAGCTGTTTTTT. Protein sequence: CASSADLAKRNTGELFF.

The chain joins TRBV11-3 to TRBJ2-1, with 7 bases identical to TRBD1. Losses at the gene ends were 4 bases for V and 8 bases for J; bases not matched to a gene: 11. CDR3 size: 15 residues. Germline loops: CDR1 SGHNT, CDR2 YENEEA. The CDR3 nucleotides read TGTGCCAGCAGCTCCCCGGGACAGAGTATCGATGAGCAGTTCTTC. It translates to CASSSPGQSIDEQFF.

The genes are TRBV14 and TRBJ2-7; 8 bases are shared with TRBD2. Germline-derived CDR1 and CDR2 are SGHDN and FVKESK. CDR3 size: 13 residues. With V trimmed by 7 bases and J by 7 bases, 9 bases remained unmatched. The CDR3 reads CASMVGVAGEQYF. In nucleotides, the CDR3 is TGTGCCAGCATGGTAGGAGTAGCGGGAGAGCAGTACTTC.

The genes are TRBV6-5 and TRBJ1-5, with D possibly matching TRBD1 (6 bases). Germline V gene lookup returns CDR1 MNHEY and CDR2 SVGAGI. The CDR3 covers 15 residues. The V and J ends lost 4 bases and 4 bases respectively, with 14 bases between them. CDR3 nucleotides: TGTGCCAGCAGTTCTGACAGGAAATCAAATCAGCCCCAGCATTTT. Amino acids: CASSSDRKSNQPQHF.

J is TRBJ1-3 and V is TRBV2; 9 bases are shared with TRBD1. The CDR3 covers 15 residues. Germline loops: CDR1 SNHLY, CDR2 FYNNEI. J lost 4 bases, V lost 10 bases, and 11 bases had no gene match. CDR3 sequence: CAIPSGQGAGNTIYF. CDR3 sequence (DNA): TGTGCCATTCCTTCGGGACAGGGAGCGGGAAACACCATATATTTT. Together with reference TRBV2 and TRBJ1-3, the CDR3 gives the full variable domain: EPEVTQTPSHQVTQMGQEVILRCVPISNHLYFYWYRQILGQKVEFLVSFYNNEISEKSEIFDDQFSVERPDGSNFTLKIRSTKLEDSAMYFCAIPSGQGAGNTIYFGEGSWLTVV.

This clone was detected once. This rearrangement joins TRBV6-5 to TRBJ2-2; 13 positions agree with TRBD2. The CDR3 runs to 15 residues. From germline, CDR1 is MNHEY and CDR2 SVGAGI. J lost 4 bases, V lost 4 bases, and 0 bases had no gene match. CDR3 coding DNA: TGTGCCAGCAGTTGGACTAGCGGGAGCACCGGGGAGCTGTTTTTT. Translating it yields CASSWTSGSTGELFF.

This chain connects TRBV4-3 to TRBJ1-1, with TRBD1 as a possible D gene (6 bases). CDR1 is LGHNA and CDR2 is YSLEER in the germline V gene. Trimming shortened V by 0 bases and J by 0 bases, and 8 bases separated the two germline ends. This CDR3 has 15 amino acids. CDR3 sequence reads: CASSQDYRVNTEAFF. The DNA of the CDR3 is TGCGCCAGCAGCCAAGATTACAGGGTGAACACTGAAGCTTTCTTT.

The chain is built from TRBV5-1 and TRBJ2-7; a weak D match, TRBD2 (6 bases). The germline gives CDR1 SGHRS, CDR2 YFSETQ. The ends were cut back, 0 bases at V and 2 bases at J, with 9 bases in the middle. The CDR3 totals 14 residues. CDR3 sequence reads: CASSLGGVAYEQYF. For the CDR3, the DNA is TGCGCCAGCAGCTTGGGGGGGGTGGCCTACGAGCAGTACTTC.

The CDR3 DNA reads as TGTGCCAGCAGCTTAGCGGTGGAAGGGGGCCGCCAGCCCCAGCATTTT. Translation: CASSLAVEGGRQPQHF. This chain links TRBV7-2 with TRBJ1-5, with TRBD1 identical over 7 bases. The CDR3 has 16 residues. The V segment lost 0 bases and the J segment 7 bases; nucleotides outside the gene matches: 9. CDR1 SGHTA and CDR2 FQGNSA come from the germline V gene.